Listed below are T cell receptor beta chains from one sample, sequenced in a study of cytomegalovirus exposure and HLA in healthy donors. Profiled with immunoSEQ multiplex PCR; TCRdb holds only in-frame clones, not every one. The repertoire holds around 160,000 clones, with 65% to 85% as singletons. Sequenced input: PBMCs. The receptors here all came from a woman in her 40s in good health and CMV-seropositive. The CDR3 runs from the conserved cysteine through the conserved F or W. Each record gives: D gene, clone size, V gene, J gene, CDR3 protein, CDR3 DNA. D genes are given only for firm matches. Some rows have no size entry. The others give once, few or many, or a class for an expanded clone.

>-|-|TRBV6-1|TRBJ2-1
CASSRPAGDNEQFF
TGTGCCAGCAGTCGCCCGGCCGGGGACAATGAGCAGTTCTTC
>TRBD2|-|TRBV5-5|TRBJ2-2
CASSLAGGVGELFF
TGTGCCAGCAGCTTGGCGGGGGGTGTCGGGGAGCTGTTTTTT
>TRBD1|few|TRBV9|TRBJ1-2
CASTTGQGPEGYTF
TGTGCCAGCACCACGGGACAGGGGCCCGAAGGCTACACCTTC
>-|-|TRBV7-3|TRBJ2-1
CASSLFPVDNEQFF
TGTGCCAGCAGCCTATTCCCGGTTGACAATGAGCAGTTCTTC
>-|-|TRBV11-2|TRBJ1-2
CASSLDRDFNYGYTF
TGTGCCAGCAGCTTAGACCGGGACTTCAACTATGGCTACACCTTC
>-|-|TRBV29-1|TRBJ2-7
CSVVVEERSSYEQYF
TGCAGCGTTGTCGTCGAGGAGCGGAGCTCCTACGAGCAGTACTTC
>TRBD1|-|TRBV5-4|TRBJ2-2
CASSSGTGTGELFF
TGTGCCAGCAGCTCCGGGACAGGGACCGGGGAGCTGTTTTTT
>-|few|TRBV5-4|TRBJ2-1
CASSLGAGATYNEQFF
TGTGCCAGCAGCTTGGGGGCGGGGGCCACCTACAATGAGCAGTTCTTC
>-|-|TRBV7-9|TRBJ1-1
CSSSSYASRGGGPNTEAFF
TGTTCCAGCAGCTCCTACGCGTCCCGGGGGGGAGGTCCGAACACTGAAGCTTTCTTT
>-|-|TRBV19|TRBJ1-1
CASSIGVLPNTEAFF
TGTGCCAGTAGTATCGGAGTATTGCCGAACACTGAAGCTTTCTTT
>TRBD2|once|TRBV25-1|TRBJ2-3
CASSPGLAGGTDTQYF
TGTGCCAGCTCCCCGGGACTAGCGGGGGGGACAGATACGCAGTATTTT
>-|-|TRBV30|TRBJ2-5
CAWRVAGKETQYF
TGTGCCTGGAGAGTTGCGGGGAAAGAGACCCAGTACTTC
>TRBD2|-|TRBV7-3|TRBJ2-3
CASSPSGGGTDTQYF
TGTGCCAGCAGCCCAAGCGGGGGGGGCACAGATACGCAGTATTTT
>TRBD1|-|TRBV2|TRBJ1-3
CASSAQGATGNTIYF
TGTGCCAGCAGTGCGCAGGGGGCTACTGGAAACACCATATATTTT
>-|-|TRBV4-1|TRBJ1-2
CASSQDQSAGLLYGYTF
TGCGCCAGCAGCCAAGATCAGTCGGCGGGACTACTCTATGGCTACACCTTC
>-|-|TRBV5-1|TRBJ1-3
CASSLQGSGNTIYF
TGCGCCAGCAGCTTGCAGGGCTCTGGAAACACCATATATTTT
>-|-|TRBV2|TRBJ1-1
CASTKDWDTEAFF
TGTGCCAGCACGAAGGACTGGGACACTGAAGCTTTCTTT
>TRBD2|-|TRBV7-9|TRBJ2-7
CASSGSGGTYEQYF
TGTGCCAGCAGCGGAAGCGGGGGGACCTACGAGCAGTACTTC
>-|-|TRBV5-4|TRBJ1-2
CASVVLEEFGGYTF
TGTGCCAGCGTAGTTCTCGAGGAGTTCGGTGGCTACACCTTC
>TRBD2|-|TRBV18|TRBJ2-3
CASSTLGGSTDTQYF
TGTGCCAGCTCAACCTTGGGGGGGAGCACAGATACGCAGTATTTT
>-|-|TRBV19|TRBJ1-6
CASSIGTNNSPLHF
TGTGCCAGTAGTATCGGTACGAATAATTCACCCCTCCACTTT
>-|-|TRBV5-6|TRBJ2-3
CASSLALTSTDTQYF
TGTGCCAGCAGCTTGGCCCTTACTAGCACAGATACGCAGTATTTT
>-|-|TRBV5-1|TRBJ1-1
CASSLGPGGGDTEAFF
TGCGCCAGCAGCTTGGGCCCCGGAGGTGGGGACACTGAAGCTTTCTTT
>-|-|TRBV13|TRBJ1-5
CASSLGRGGGGQPQHF
TGTGCCAGCAGCTTAGGCCGCGGGGGCGGGGGTCAGCCCCAGCATTTT
>-|-|TRBV11-1|TRBJ2-7
CASSLGFSYEQYF
TGTGCCAGCAGCTTAGGCTTCTCCTACGAGCAGTACTTC
>-|-|TRBV6-1|TRBJ2-1
CASSELRGPTGEQFF
TGTGCCAGCAGTGAACTGCGGGGGCCGACGGGGGAGCAGTTCTTC
>-|-|TRBV4-2|TRBJ1-5
CASSQGDISNQPQHF
TGTGCCAGCAGCCAAGGGGACATTAGCAATCAGCCCCAGCATTTT
>-|-|TRBV5-1|TRBJ2-3
CASSLGHGVQSDTQYF
TGCGCCAGCAGCTTGGGACACGGCGTTCAATCAGATACGCAGTATTTT
>TRBD2|-|TRBV2|TRBJ2-7
CASNEQLAGVNEQYF
TGTGCCAGCAATGAGCAACTAGCGGGGGTGAACGAGCAGTACTTC
>TRBD1|-|TRBV28|TRBJ1-3
CASTQLRGLGNTIYF
TGTGCCAGCACTCAACTCAGGGGGCTTGGAAACACCATATATTTT
>-|once|TRBV7-7|TRBJ2-5
CASSLDSQGTQYF
TGTGCCAGCAGCTTGGACTCCCAAGGAACCCAGTACTTC
>-|-|TRBV7-2|TRBJ2-5
CASSLDGSSLKTQYF
TGTGCCAGCAGCTTAGACGGGTCTAGTTTGAAGACCCAGTACTTC
>-|-|TRBV5-4|TRBJ1-1
CASSSLANTEAFF
TGTGCCAGCAGCTCTTTAGCGAACACTGAAGCTTTCTTT
>-|-|TRBV6-6|TRBJ1-2
CASSYSDNSRYTF
TGTGCCAGCAGTTACTCGGATAACAGCAGGTACACCTTC
>-|-|TRBV5-4|TRBJ2-7
CASSSLHGLAPYEQYF
TGTGCCAGCAGCTCCCTACACGGCTTAGCCCCCTACGAGCAGTACTTC
>TRBD1|-|TRBV4-1|TRBJ1-6
CASSQARGPYSPLHF
TGCGCCAGCAGCCAAGCGAGGGGGCCGTATTCACCCCTCCACTTT
>TRBD1|-|TRBV2|TRBJ1-1
CASSALGQGNTEAFF
TGTGCCAGCAGTGCCCTGGGACAGGGGAACACTGAAGCTTTCTTT
>-|-|TRBV6-6|TRBJ2-7
CASSYEGPPYEQYF
TGTGCCAGCAGTTACGAGGGCCCCCCCTACGAGCAGTACTTC
>-|few|TRBV5-1|TRBJ2-3
CATADRSSTDTQYF
TGCGCCACCGCAGACAGATCTAGCACAGATACGCAGTATTTT
>-|-|TRBV5-5|TRBJ2-2
CASSLQTLTTGELFF
TGTGCCAGCAGCTTGCAAACTCTCACGACCGGGGAGCTGTTTTTT
>-|few|TRBV15|TRBJ1-2
CATSRVAGSTYGYTF
TGTGCCACCAGCAGAGTTGCAGGGTCGACCTATGGCTACACCTTC
>-|-|TRBV6-5|TRBJ1-5
CASSDLFGRPQHF
TGTGCCAGCAGTGACTTATTTGGGAGGCCCCAGCATTTT
>-|-|TRBV20-1|TRBJ2-3
CSATSLDTQYF
TGCAGTGCCACTAGCTTAGATACGCAGTATTTT